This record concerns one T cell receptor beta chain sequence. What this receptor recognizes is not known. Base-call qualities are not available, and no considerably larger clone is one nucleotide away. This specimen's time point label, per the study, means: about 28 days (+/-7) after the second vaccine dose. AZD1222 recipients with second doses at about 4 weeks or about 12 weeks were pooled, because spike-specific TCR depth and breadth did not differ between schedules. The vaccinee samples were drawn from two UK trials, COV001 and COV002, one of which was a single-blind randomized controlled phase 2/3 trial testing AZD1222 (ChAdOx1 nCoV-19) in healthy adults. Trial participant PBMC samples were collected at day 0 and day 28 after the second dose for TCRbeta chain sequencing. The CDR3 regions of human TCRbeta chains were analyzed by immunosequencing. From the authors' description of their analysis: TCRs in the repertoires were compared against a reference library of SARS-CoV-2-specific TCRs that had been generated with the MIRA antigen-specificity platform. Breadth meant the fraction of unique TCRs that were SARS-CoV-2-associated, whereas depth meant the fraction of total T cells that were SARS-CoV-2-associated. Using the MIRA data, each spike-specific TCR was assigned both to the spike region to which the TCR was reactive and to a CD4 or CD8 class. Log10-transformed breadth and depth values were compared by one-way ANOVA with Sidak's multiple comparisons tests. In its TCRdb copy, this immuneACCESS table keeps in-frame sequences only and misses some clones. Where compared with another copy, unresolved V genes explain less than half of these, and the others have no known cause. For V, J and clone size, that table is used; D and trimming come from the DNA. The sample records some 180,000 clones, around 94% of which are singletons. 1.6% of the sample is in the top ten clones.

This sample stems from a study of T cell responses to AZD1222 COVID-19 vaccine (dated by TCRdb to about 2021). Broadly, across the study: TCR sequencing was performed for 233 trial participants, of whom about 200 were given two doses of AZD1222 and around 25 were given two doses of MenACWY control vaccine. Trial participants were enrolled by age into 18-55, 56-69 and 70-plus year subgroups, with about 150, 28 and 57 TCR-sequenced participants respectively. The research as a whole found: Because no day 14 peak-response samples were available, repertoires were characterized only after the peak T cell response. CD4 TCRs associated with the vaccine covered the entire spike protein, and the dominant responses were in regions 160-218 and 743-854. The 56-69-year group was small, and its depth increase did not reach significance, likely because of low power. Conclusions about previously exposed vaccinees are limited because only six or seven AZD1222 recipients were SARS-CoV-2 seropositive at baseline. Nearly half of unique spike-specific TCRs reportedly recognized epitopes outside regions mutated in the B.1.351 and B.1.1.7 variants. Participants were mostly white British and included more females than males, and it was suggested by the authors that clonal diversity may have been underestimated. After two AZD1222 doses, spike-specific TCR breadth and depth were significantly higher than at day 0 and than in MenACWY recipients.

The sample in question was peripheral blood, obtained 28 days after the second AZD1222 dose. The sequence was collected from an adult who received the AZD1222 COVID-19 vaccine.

The CDR3 in this case is CATTGGFF. The DNA sequence follows: TGTGCCACCACGGGCGGTTTCTTC. The V gene is TRBV6-6 and the J gene is TRBJ2-1; too little of a D gene remains to name it. From the cysteine up to the phenylalanine, the CDR3 has a length of 8 residues. CDR3 DNA only is kept here, 24 bases in frame from base 1. Reading the germline V gene (reference sequence) gives CDR1 MNHNY and CDR2 SVGAGI. V loses 10 bases, J loses 16 bases, and the germline ends lie 11 bases apart.